The rows below give T cell receptor beta chains drawn from one sample of a study of blood T cell repertoires in COVID-19. TCRdb's table, derived via immunoSEQ multiplex PCR, lists solely in-frame clones and lacks some. The sample yields a few hundred thousand clones, around 92% seen once. The sample was PBMCs or T cells enriched from blood (not recorded which). These receptors came from a woman in her 50s who had been exposed to COVID-19. The conserved cysteine and the conserved F or W are not part of the CDR3 here. Fields, in order: clone size, J gene, V gene, CDR3 protein. Rows may omit the clone size; those that give it use once, few, many or a size class.

. | TRBJ1-5 | TRBV15 | ATSRPGSPQH
. | TRBJ1-5 | TRBV6-5 | ASGQGARGNQPQH
. | TRBJ1-6 | TRBV3-1/TRBV3-2 | ASSRTGTAYSPLH
. | TRBJ2-6 | TRBV7-8 | ASSLGRTGGGRRGANVLT
. | TRBJ1-5 | TRBV19 | ASNRGGGNQPQH
. | TRBJ2-3 | TRBV5-8 | ASNPLIRQGVGHTDTQY
. | TRBJ2-2 | TRBV30 | AWRGQGDGRTGELF
. | TRBJ2-1 | TRBV11-3 | ASSSGTGAHNEQF
. | TRBJ1-6 | TRBV19 | ASSIVNNSPLH
few | TRBJ2-1 | TRBV7-9 | ASSPRTSRGNEQF
. | TRBJ1-1 | TRBV10-3 | AISESTDARTEAF
. | TRBJ2-5 | TRBV7-8 | ASGREETQY
. | TRBJ1-6 | TRBV5-1 | ASSLEEGSSFPLH
. | TRBJ2-7 | TRBV16 | ASSPTPKESSYEQY
. | TRBJ1-5 | TRBV23-1 | AKLYPPQH
. | TRBJ2-7 | TRBV28 | ASSSYGGQGLLEQY
. | TRBJ1-5 | TRBV2 | ASNDRYNQPQH
. | TRBJ2-3 | TRBV5-4 | ASSGGQGRGRRDTQY
. | TRBJ2-7 | TRBV11-2 | ASSLTAGGSYEQY
few | TRBJ1-3 | TRBV4-1 | ASSLPGKNSGNTIY
. | TRBJ1-2 | TRBV27 | ASSPGEFSYGYT
. | TRBJ2-2 | TRBV2 | ASGGGGQLTNGELF
. | TRBJ2-7 | TRBV10-3 | AISVQGATYEQY
few | TRBJ2-3 | TRBV7-8 | ASSYLDGGNTQY
. | TRBJ1-6 | TRBV19 | ASKERAESSPLH
few | TRBJ2-5 | TRBV12-5 | ASAQFAKGLVDVGKETQY
. | TRBJ2-1 | TRBV10-3 | AISEGTSGGAMLYNEQF
. | TRBJ1-1 | TRBV6-4 | ASRGDSNFNTEAF
once | TRBJ2-7 | TRBV5-1 | ASSSYLDRDHEQY
. | TRBJ2-1 | TRBV2 | ASSVTLTEQF
. | TRBJ1-4 | TRBV5-1 | ASSQTGTANEKLF
. | TRBJ2-2 | TRBV3-1/TRBV3-2 | ASKEGGGANTGELF
. | TRBJ1-2 | TRBV10-3 | AISESTSRRVGGYT
. | TRBJ2-5 | TRBV5-5 | ASSFPGEETQY
many | TRBJ2-7 | TRBV13 | ASSLWSAGGSYEQY
. | TRBJ1-2 | TRBV15 | ATSRDLTRDTANYGYT
. | TRBJ1-3 | TRBV9 | ASSGQGVGGNTIY
. | TRBJ1-6 | TRBV11-2 | ASSLANRAGNSPLH
. | TRBJ1-6 | TRBV12-3/TRBV12-4 | ASKGQYGSPLH
. | TRBJ2-5 | TRBV7-2 | ASSPGAGVPNQETQY